This T cell receptor beta chain was observed in a study of shared clonotypes between healthy human individuals. Study-wide background: Researchers assigned three CD4 naive, three CD4 memory, two CD8 naive and one CD8 memory plate to each donor. Regarding the study as a whole: There were few donors, and this limited the genetic and exposure-history diversity represented.

This clone was seen repeatedly, ten times or more. Its target is unknown. Into CD45RA+ naive and CD45RA-negative memory subsets, the CD4+ cells were split. Sequencing used immunoSEQ multiplex PCR; TCRdb keeps in-frame clones, though not all of them. In the table there are about 340,000 clones, around four fifths of which are singletons. Sample: memory CD4+ T cells sorted from blood. Subset meaning: CD45RA-negative fraction. The clonotype comes from a man aged 30 to 45 in good health.

Here the CDR3 reads CASSSPFPNEQFF. Here the CDR3 DNA reads TGTGCCAGCAGCTCCCCGTTCCCCAATGAGCAGTTCTTC. The chain combines TRBV7-9 with TRBJ2-1; D remains ambiguous. This CDR3 has 13 amino acids. The V gene lost 4 bases and the J gene lost 6 bases, with 10 bases spanning the gap. Looked up from germline, CDR1 is SEHNR and CDR2 is FQNEAQ (reference sequence).